The clone carrying this T cell receptor beta chain showed up many times. The source of the sample is a study of T cell repertoires in cytomegalovirus infection. V was cut by 3 bases and J by 2 bases, with 8 bases left in between. CDR1 and CDR2 (germline): LGHNT, FRNRAP. The CDR3 extends over 14 amino acids. TCRdb processed the reads anew with MiXCR; each CDR3 protein has one entry. The data show almost 550,000 distinct CDR3 sequences, more than 15% seen once. The TCR comes from a human donor in good health (CMV status not recorded). Some clones in this sample may be carry-over from other donors' samples. Sequencing used CD8+ T cells from PBMCs. V and J are TRBV12-5 and TRBJ2-1; D ambiguous. The CDR3 coding sequence is TGTGCTAGTGGTTTAGGTAGTGCCTACAATGAGCAGTTCTTC. Amino acids: CASGLGSAYNEQFF. Using reference TRBV12-5 and TRBJ2-1 for the parts outside the CDR3, the full variable domain is DARVTQTPRHKVTEMGQEVTMRCQPILGHNTVFWYRQTMMQGLELLAYFRNRAPLDDSGMPKDRFSAEMPDATLATLKIQPSEPRDSAVYFCASGLGSAYNEQFFGPGTRLTVL.